Presented here are 18 T cell receptor beta chains from one specimen sequenced in a study of T cell responses to AZD1222 COVID-19 vaccine. TCRdb's table, derived via immunoSEQ multiplex PCR, lists solely in-frame clones and lacks some. The top ten hold around a sixth of the sample, which has roughly 120,000 clones, 70% to 90% seen once. This specimen was peripheral blood, taken on day 0 of AZD1222 vaccination. These receptors were obtained from an adult in good health.

V usage is TRBV19 and J usage is TRBJ2-1; 9 bases are shared with TRBD2. Germline values: CDR1 LNHDA, CDR2 SQIVND (reference sequence). This CDR3 is built from 16 residues. Unmatched junction bases numbered 8, after V lost 3 bases and J lost 5 bases. CDR3 in DNA: TGTGCCAGTAGTATCCATAGCGGGAGCCCGAACAATGAGCAGTTCTTC. Amino acid sequence: CASSIHSGSPNNEQFF.

With respect to this clone: In the same sample, other DNA sequences code for this CDR3. V is TRBV6-5 and J is TRBJ1-1; D unclear. V lost 2 bases and J lost 1, with 5 bases in between. Per the germline V gene, CDR1 is MNHEY and CDR2 is SVGAGI. The CDR3 has 13 amino acids. The CDR3 here is CASSYGRNTEAFF. DNA of the CDR3: TGTGCCAGCAGTTACGGCAGGAACACTGAAGCTTTCTTT.

The rearrangement links TRBV5-4 to TRBJ2-3; D is ambiguous. In germline, CDR1 is SGHNT, CDR2 YYREEE (reference sequence). Trimming took off 0 bases at V and 3 bases at J, with 2 bases between the two ends. This CDR3 comprises 12 residues. The DNA for the CDR3 is TGTGCCAGCAGCTTGGAAACAGATACGCAGTATTTT. It is translated as CASSLETDTQYF.

This clone was seen just once. This rearrangement joins TRBV21-1 to TRBJ1-3. TRBV21-1 is a documented pseudogene. This CDR3 spans 13 amino acids. In DNA, the CDR3 is TGTGCCAGCAGTAGGCTGTCTGGAAACACCATATATTTT. Its translation: CASSRLSGNTIYF.

With regard to this clone: Other nucleotide sequences from this sample produce the same CDR3. The genes are TRBV12-3 or TRBV12-4 and TRBJ1-1, with D maybe TRBD1 (5 bases). This CDR3 contains 13 residues. Between the trimmed V and J ends, which lost 2 bases and 3 bases, there was a span of 7 bases. The DNA of the CDR3 is TGTGCCAGCAGTTTATTGGGGGACACTGAAGCTTTCTTT. Its translation is CASSLLGDTEAFF.

The V call is TRBV9, the J call TRBJ2-2; 9 positions agree with TRBD1. With 4 bases clipped from V and 4 bases from J, the junction kept 8 bases outside the gene matches. The V gene's germline CDR1 is SGDLS and CDR2 YYNGEE. The CDR3 length is 16 residues. The CDR3 sequence is CASSPGQGRVTGELFF. The CDR3 DNA sequence: TGTGCCAGCAGCCCCGGACAGGGGAGGGTCACCGGGGAGCTGTTTTTT.

The V and J genes are TRBV19 and TRBJ1-1; D not certain. Germline V lookup: CDR1 LNHDA, CDR2 SQIVND (reference sequence). The CDR3 totals 15 residues. Trimming removed 6 bases at V and 0 bases at J, with 14 bases between. This chain's CDR3 is CASSPLTSMNTEAFF. CDR3 DNA sequence: TGTGCCAGTAGCCCCCTTACGTCCATGAACACTGAAGCTTTCTTT.

V and J are TRBV11-2 and TRBJ1-1; 12 bases line up with TRBD1. The V and J ends lost 3 bases and 7 bases, in that order; junction bases with no gene match: 3. Germline assignment: CDR1 SGHAT and CDR2 FQNNGV. CDR3 size: 14 residues. CDR3 in amino acids: CASSLGQGAGEAFF. In nucleotides, the CDR3 is TGTGCCAGCAGCTTGGGACAGGGGGCCGGTGAAGCTTTCTTT.

The chain carries TRBV24-1 and TRBJ2-5; D uncertain. The V gene lost 5 bases and the J gene lost 2 bases, with 11 bases spanning the gap. The CDR3 has 14 residues. In germline, CDR1 is KGHDR, CDR2 SFDVKD. The CDR3 bases are TGTGCCACCAGTGCCTCGGGCAGGCAAGAGACCCAGTACTTC. It is translated as CATSASGRQETQYF.

The chain combines TRBV5-1 with TRBJ2-6; D is ambiguous. The CDR3 is made up of 19 amino acids. Germline values: CDR1 SGHRS, CDR2 YFSETQ. With 0 bases removed from V and 0 bases from J, the gap between germline ends came to 16 bases. This chain's CDR3 is CASSLAGQALSSGANVLTF. The CDR3 DNA reads as TGCGCCAGCAGCTTGGCCGGGCAGGCGCTATCCTCTGGGGCCAACGTCCTGACTTTC.

V usage is TRBV10-1 and J usage is TRBJ2-3; TRBD2 matches at 12 bases. Per germline, CDR1 WNHNN and CDR2 SYGVQD (reference sequence). V dropped 6 bases and J dropped 6; count of bases not matched to a gene: 10. The CDR3 covers 16 residues. The CDR3 sequence: CASSPGTSGPWDTQYF. CDR3 in DNA: TGCGCCAGCAGCCCCGGGACTAGCGGGCCGTGGGATACGCAGTATTTT.

The CDR3 coding sequence is TGTGCCAGCAGTCCTCCGACAGGGGGTCGAGGCTACACCTTC. Its translation is CASSPPTGGRGYTF. The chain is built from TRBV28 and TRBJ1-2; the match to TRBD1 covers 9 bases. This CDR3 comprises 14 residues. The junction had 9 bases not matched to a gene; V was cut back by 5 bases and J by 8 bases. Germline V gene lookup returns CDR1 MDHEN and CDR2 SYDVKM.

This chain joins TRBV18 and TRBJ1-1; no clear D. Germline values: CDR1 KGHSH, CDR2 LQKENI. The CDR3 extends over 13 amino acids. The V and J ends lost 0 bases and 3 bases respectively, with 5 bases between them. In nucleotides, the CDR3 is TGTGCCAGCTCACCACCTGGGGACACTGAAGCTTTCTTT. This encodes CASSPPGDTEAFF.

The chain carries TRBV24-1 and TRBJ2-5; the match to TRBD2 covers 7 bases. The J segment lost 4 bases and the V segment lost 6 bases, leaving 10 bases of the junction unmatched. The CDR3 covers 15 residues. Germline V gives CDR1 KGHDR, CDR2 SFDVKD. The CDR3 spells CATSRREGHSETQYF. The CDR3, as DNA: TGTGCCACCAGTAGGAGGGAGGGCCATTCAGAGACCCAGTACTTC.

The CDR3 DNA follows: TGTGCCAGCAGTTTAGTCCATGAGCAGTTCTTC. Translated, it gives CASSLVHEQFF. J is TRBJ2-1 and V is TRBV28; no clear D gene. Trimming left V 2 bases short and J 8 bases short, with 4 bases between. This CDR3 is 11 amino acids long. The germline CDR1 and CDR2 sequences are MDHEN and SYDVKM.

The gene calls are TRBV11-2 and TRBJ2-3; D is possibly TRBD1 or TRBD2 (6 bases each). The V gene's germline CDR1 is SGHAT and CDR2 FQNNGV. The CDR3 contains 16 residues. The V end was cut by 5 bases, the J end by 0 bases, with 15 bases between. CDR3 DNA sequence: TGTGCCAGCAGCCCAGAGGGGGGACTCAGCACAGATACGCAGTATTTT. It is translated as CASSPEGGLSTDTQYF.

The chain is built from TRBV5-1 and TRBJ2-5; D remains unclear. Trimming cost V 6 bases and J 2 bases, with 20 bases left between them. The CDR3 is 16 residues long. The germline V gene encodes CDR1 SGHRS and CDR2 YFSETQ. The CDR3 loop reads CASTTHGSLGQETQYF. CDR3 nucleotides: TGCGCCAGCACCACCCACGGCAGCTTGGGGCAAGAGACCCAGTACTTC.

A few counts support this clone. The chain couples TRBV11-3 to TRBJ1-6; 7 bases map to TRBD1. The V and J ends lost 5 bases and 7 bases, in that order; junction bases with no gene match: 8. Germline V gene data show CDR1 as SGHNT and CDR2 as YENEEA. The CDR3 runs 15 residues. CDR3 in amino acids: CASSLQAGQNSPLHF. CDR3 bases: TGTGCCAGCAGCCTTCAGGCGGGACAGAATTCACCCCTCCACTTT.